This T cell receptor (beta chain) emerged from a study of Graves' ophthalmopathy and Graves' hyperthyroidism. Researchers took RNA transcripts and amplified TCR beta CDR3 regions from them. Investigators did first-round RT-PCR with HTBI primers, then second-round multiplex PCR. TCRdb recomputed calls from the multiplex PCR reads with MiXCR, one row per CDR3 protein. Of more than 1,000,000 distinct CDR3 sequences listed, about 38% were seen once; the top ten hold 11%. This clonotype was detected many times. This clonotype was sampled from an adult man with Graves' hyperthyroidism. Sequencing was carried out using peripheral blood or thyroid tissue (not recorded which).

CDR3 bases: TGTGCCAGCAGTTACGGGACTAGCGAGTACGAGCAGTACTTC. Amino acid sequence: CASSYGTSEYEQYF. The rearrangement uses TRBV6-5 and TRBJ2-7; TRBD2 agrees at 10 bases. The junction had 2 bases not matched to a gene; V was cut back by 2 bases and J by 4 bases. The germline CDR1 and CDR2 sequences are MNHEY and SVGAGI. The CDR3 runs 14 residues.